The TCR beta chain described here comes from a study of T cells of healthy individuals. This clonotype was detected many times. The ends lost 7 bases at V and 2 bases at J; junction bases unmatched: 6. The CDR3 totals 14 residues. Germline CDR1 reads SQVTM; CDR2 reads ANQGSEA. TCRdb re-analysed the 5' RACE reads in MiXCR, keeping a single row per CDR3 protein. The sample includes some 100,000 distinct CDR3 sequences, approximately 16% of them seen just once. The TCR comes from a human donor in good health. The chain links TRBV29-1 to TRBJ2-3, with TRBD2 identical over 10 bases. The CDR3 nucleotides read TGCAGCGCCGGGACTAGCGCATTCACAGATACGCAGTATTTT. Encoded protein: CSAGTSAFTDTQYF.